These 28 T cell receptor beta chains share one sample of origin, sequenced in a study of T cell clonotyping in hematopoietic cell transplantation. Measured with immunoSEQ multiplex PCR; TCRdb has only the in-frame clones, and not every one. The repertoire holds fewer than 15,000 clones, with roughly 90% as singletons. The sequencing used PBMCs, collected 100 days after allogeneic stem cell transplant. The receptors stem from a female patient aged 50 to 65 who had an allogeneic stem cell transplant from an unrelated donor, so the T cells may come from the graft donor. Some clones in this sample may be carry-over from other donors' samples.

This clone was observed a handful of times. The CDR3 region is CASSPGDGDNEKLFF. The CDR3, as DNA: TGTGCCAGCAGCCCGGGGGACGGTGATAATGAAAAACTGTTTTTT. The chain combines TRBV5-8 with TRBJ1-4, with a possible D match to TRBD1 (5 bases). V gave up 4 bases and J gave up 4 bases, with 14 bases separating them. The CDR3 covers 15 residues. Looked up from germline, CDR1 is SGHTS and CDR2 is YDEGEE.

This clone showed up just once. The chain employs TRBV29-1 and TRBJ2-7, with D possibly matching TRBD2 (5 bases). The CDR3 is made up of 13 amino acids. Trimming shortened V by 4 bases and J by 2 bases, and 12 bases separated the two germline ends. Germline V lookup: CDR1 SQVTM, CDR2 ANQGSEA. The CDR3 coding sequence is TGCAGCGTTGTTCTCGGGAATACCTACGAGCAGTACTTC. Its protein product is CSVVLGNTYEQYF.

The chain couples TRBV28 to TRBJ1-5; no definite D call. Trimming shortened V by 3 bases and J by 5 bases, and 11 bases separated the two germline ends. The CDR3 spans 14 residues. The germline CDR1 and CDR2 sequences are MDHEN and SYDVKM. The CDR3, as DNA: TGTGCCAGCAGTTTCGGCACCCCAGATCAGCCCCAGCATTTT. The encoded protein is CASSFGTPDQPQHF. The full variable domain, rest sourced from reference TRBV28 and TRBJ1-5, is DVKVTQSSRYLVKRTGEKVFLECVQDMDHENMFWYRQDPGLGLRLIYFSYDVKMKEKGDIPEGYSVSREKKERFSLILESASTNQTSMYLCASSFGTPDQPQHFGDGTRLSIL.

The rearrangement links TRBV6-5 to TRBJ1-3; no reliable D call. The CDR3 runs to 12 residues. Germline loops: CDR1 MNHEY, CDR2 SVGAGI. V was clipped by 5 bases and J by 2 bases, with 4 bases between them. This chain's CDR3 is CASSDTGNTIYF. The CDR3 DNA reads TGTGCCAGCAGTGACACTGGAAACACCATATATTTT.

The V gene is TRBV5-5, the J gene TRBJ1-5; 12 bases line up with TRBD1. CDR1 is SGHKS, CDR2 YYEKEE, per germline (reference sequence). The CDR3 has 15 amino acids. V dropped 4 bases and J dropped 6; count of bases not matched to a gene: 5. As DNA, the CDR3 is TGTGCCAGCAGCCCGGGACAGGGGGCCTTTCAGCCCCAGCATTTT. Its protein is CASSPGQGAFQPQHF.

CDR3 amino acids: CASSPSGQPNQPQHF. The CDR3 DNA is TGTGCCAGCAGCCCATCCGGACAGCCTAATCAGCCCCAGCATTTT. The rearrangement links TRBV9 to TRBJ1-5, with D possibly TRBD1 on 6 matching bases. V lost 4 bases, J lost 4 bases, and 15 bases lay in between. Germline CDR1 is SGDLS and CDR2 is YYNGEE. The CDR3 spans 15 residues.

The chain uses TRBV19 and TRBJ1-4, with D possibly being TRBD1 (6 bases). Trimming left V 6 bases short and J 3 bases short, with 17 bases between. The germline gives CDR1 LNHDA, CDR2 SQIVND (reference sequence). The CDR3 loop spans 16 amino acids. The CDR3 DNA reads as TGTGCCAGTAGCATCCCAGGGGATCTTCCTAATGAAAAACTGTTTTTT. Its translation: CASSIPGDLPNEKLFF.

The chain recombines TRBV30 with TRBJ2-5; D remains unclear. Germline assignment: CDR1 GTSNPN and CDR2 SVGIG (reference sequence). The CDR3 spans 14 residues. V was trimmed by 3 bases and J by 7 bases, leaving 18 bases between them. The CDR3 spells CAWSKLDPSGTQYF. CDR3 bases: TGTGCCTGGAGCAAGCTTGACCCTTCCGGGACCCAGTACTTC. Full variable domain (rest looked up from reference TRBV30 and TRBJ2-5): SQTIHQWPATLVQPVGSPLSLECTVEGTSNPNLYWYRQAAGRGLQLLFYSVGIGQISSEVPQNLSASRPQDRQFILSSKKLLLSDSGFYLCAWSKLDPSGTQYFGPGTRLLVL.

The genes are TRBV7-9 and TRBJ2-1; TRBD2 aligns across 13 bases. From germline, CDR1 is SEHNR and CDR2 FQNEAQ (reference sequence). With V trimmed by 3 bases and J by 4 bases, 9 bases remained unmatched. The CDR3 extends over 18 amino acids. In DNA, the CDR3 is TGTGCCAGCAGCTTGGGGGGACTAGCGGGAAGTCGGTACAATGAGCAGTTCTTC. It is translated as CASSLGGLAGSRYNEQFF. Full variable domain (missing parts from reference TRBV7-9 and TRBJ2-1): DTGVSQNPRHKITKRGQNVTFRCDPISEHNRLYWYRQTLGQGPEFLTYFQNEAQLEKSRLLSDRFSAERPKGSFSTLEIQRTEQGDSAMYLCASSLGGLAGSRYNEQFFGPGTRLTVL.

The chain has TRBV2 and TRBJ2-2, with D perhaps TRBD1 or TRBD2 (5 bases each). The CDR3 loop spans 14 amino acids. Germline CDR1 SNHLY, CDR2 FYNNEI. The ends were cut back, 8 bases at V and 1 base at J, with 11 bases in the middle. The CDR3 bases are TGTGCCAGCGGTGGGACCCAGAACACCGGGGAGCTGTTTTTT. It translates to CASGGTQNTGELFF.

The DNA for the CDR3 is TGTGCCAGTAGTGCACAGGGGGCCGGCACTGAAGCTTTCTTT. Translation: CASSAQGAGTEAFF. The genes are TRBV19 and TRBJ1-1; TRBD1 matches at 9 bases. The CDR3 spans 14 residues. V was pared by 5 bases and J by 4 bases, with 5 bases of the junction left unmatched. The V gene's germline CDR1 is LNHDA and CDR2 SQIVND (reference sequence).

The J gene is TRBJ1-5, the V gene TRBV19; TRBD1 aligns across 9 bases. CDR1 and CDR2 (germline): LNHDA, SQIVND (reference sequence). This CDR3 contains 15 residues. The trim removed 5 bases at V and 4 bases at J, leaving 6 bases unmatched. DNA of the CDR3: TGTGCCAGTAGTTTGGGACAGGGTAGGAATCAGCCCCAGCATTTT. As protein: CASSLGQGRNQPQHF.

This clone was picked up one time. The V call is TRBV6-5, the J call TRBJ2-7, with a possible D match to TRBD1 (6 bases). V shed 5 bases and J shed 0 bases, with 11 bases lying between them. Germline CDR1 and CDR2: MNHEY and SVGAGI. The length of the CDR3 is 14 residues. This chain's CDR3 is CASSGTQISYEQYF. The DNA of the CDR3 is TGTGCCAGCAGTGGGACACAAATCTCCTACGAGCAGTACTTC.

This clone was seen once. The gene calls are TRBV27 and TRBJ1-6; D unresolved. Germline-derived CDR1 and CDR2 are MNHEY and SMNVEV (reference sequence). Trimming took off 3 bases at V and 2 bases at J, with 11 bases between the two ends. The CDR3 consists of 16 residues. The chain's CDR3 is CASSFVKPTYNSPLHF. The DNA of the CDR3 is TGTGCCAGCAGTTTTGTAAAGCCGACCTATAATTCACCCCTCCACTTT.

The V and J genes are TRBV19 and TRBJ1-5, with unresolved D. Germline CDR1 is LNHDA and CDR2 is SQIVND (reference sequence). V lost 5 bases to trimming and J lost 6 bases, with 11 bases between them. This CDR3 comprises 13 residues. CDR3 loop: CASSYEEVQPQHF. Written as DNA, the CDR3 is TGTGCCAGTAGTTACGAAGAGGTTCAGCCCCAGCATTTT.

The CDR3 sequence is CASSSTGGGYGYTF. CDR3 sequence (DNA): TGTGCCAGCAGCTCGACAGGGGGCGGCTATGGCTACACCTTC. V and J are TRBV28 and TRBJ1-2; 10 bases line up with TRBD1. Trimming cost V 6 bases and J 4 bases; bases outside gene matches: 5. CDR3 length equals 14 residues. Per germline, CDR1 MDHEN and CDR2 SYDVKM.

The CDR3 DNA follows: TGTGCCAGCAGCTTATCTCGGAGTGATCAGCCCCAGCATTTT. This translates into CASSLSRSDQPQHF. J is TRBJ1-5 and V is TRBV7-2; D remains ambiguous. CDR1 and CDR2 from the germline V gene are SGHTA and FQGNSA. The germline V and J ends were trimmed by 2 bases and 5 bases, with 10 bases remaining between them. CDR3 length: 14 residues.

The J gene is TRBJ2-7, the V gene TRBV9; unclear D gene. The germline V and J ends were trimmed by 2 bases and 4 bases, with 13 bases remaining between them. CDR3 size: 14 residues. Germline V CDR1 and CDR2: SGDLS, YYNGEE. Here the CDR3 reads CASSVGPGPYEQYF. In nucleotides, the CDR3 is TGTGCCAGCAGCGTCGGACCAGGACCTTACGAGCAGTACTTC.

The rearrangement links TRBV21-1 to TRBJ2-2. TRBV21-1 is recorded as a pseudogene. This CDR3 comprises 16 residues. CDR3 in amino acids: CASSRDDIANTGELFF. CDR3 sequence (DNA): TGTGCCAGCAGCCGGGACGACATCGCGAACACCGGGGAGCTGTTTTTT.

This chain joins TRBV7-9 and TRBJ2-2; perhaps TRBD2 as D (5 bases). The ends were cut back, 5 bases at V and 2 bases at J, with 18 bases in the middle. The CDR3 spans 17 residues. CDR1 is SEHNR, CDR2 FQNEAQ, per germline (reference sequence). DNA for the CDR3: TGTGCCAGCAGCACCCAGAGCCGGGGTGGCAACACCGGGGAGCTGTTTTTT. This translates into CASSTQSRGGNTGELFF.

The rearrangement uses TRBV7-9 and TRBJ1-1; no reliable D call. The V end was cut by 1 base, the J end by 6 bases, with 6 bases between. Germline-derived CDR1 and CDR2 are SEHNR and FQNEAQ (reference sequence). The CDR3 has 12 amino acids. CDR3 region: CASSLELAEAFF. The CDR3 DNA reads TGTGCCAGCAGCTTAGAGCTGGCTGAAGCTTTCTTT.

The genes are TRBV7-2 and TRBJ2-7; 11 bases align to TRBD2. The J segment lost 7 bases and the V segment lost 9 bases, leaving 11 bases of the junction unmatched. The CDR3 is 14 residues long. Per germline, CDR1 SGHTA and CDR2 FQGNSA. The CDR3 is CASTGTSGLGEQYF. CDR3 nucleotide sequence: TGTGCCAGTACCGGGACTAGCGGCCTTGGGGAGCAGTACTTC.

This chain joins TRBV9 and TRBJ2-1, with D perhaps TRBD1 or TRBD2 (6 bases each). Germline V CDR1 and CDR2: SGDLS, YYNGEE. With 1 base removed from V and 7 bases from J, the gap between germline ends came to 18 bases. This CDR3 comprises 16 residues. CDR3 amino acids: CASSVIPVGAGNEQFF. CDR3 DNA: TGTGCCAGCAGCGTAATCCCGGTGGGGGCGGGAAATGAGCAGTTCTTC.

CDR3 loop: CAITPGANYGYTF. DNA for the CDR3: TGTGCCATCACACCGGGGGCAAACTATGGCTACACCTTC. V and J are TRBV10-3 and TRBJ1-2; maybe TRBD1 (6 bases). This CDR3 comprises 13 residues. Trimming removed 7 bases at V and 2 bases at J, with 11 bases between. Germline values: CDR1 ENHRY, CDR2 SYGVKD.

The chain joins TRBV30 to TRBJ2-7; tentative D call: TRBD1 (5 bases). There are 11 residues in the CDR3. Germline CDR1 reads GTSNPN; CDR2 reads SVGIG (reference sequence). The V and J ends lost 1 base and 4 bases respectively, with 5 bases between them. CDR3 DNA sequence: TGTGCCTGGAGTGGACAGTACGAGCAGTACTTC. Translating it yields CAWSGQYEQYF.

This clone was detected once. Other nucleotide sequences in the sample specify the same CDR3. This chain links TRBV6-5 with TRBJ1-1, with unresolved D. The germline V and J ends were trimmed by 2 bases and 5 bases, with 6 bases remaining between them. Germline V gene data show CDR1 as MNHEY and CDR2 as SVGAGI. This CDR3 is 12 amino acids long. The CDR3 DNA reads as TGTGCCAGCAGTTACGCGGGGACTGAAGCTTTCTTT. Protein sequence: CASSYAGTEAFF.

V and J are TRBV11-3 and TRBJ2-5; D might be TRBD2 (5 bases). The CDR3 sequence is 15 residues long. Trimming pared 1 base from V and 5 bases from J, leaving 14 bases between. The germline V gene encodes CDR1 SGHNT and CDR2 YENEEA. The CDR3 loop is CASSLVVSTGETQYF. CDR3 sequence (DNA): TGTGCCAGCAGCTTAGTCGTTTCTACGGGGGAGACCCAGTACTTC.

The chain has TRBV27 and TRBJ1-4; 10 nucleotides agree with TRBD1. CDR1 MNHEY and CDR2 SMNVEV come from the germline V gene (reference sequence). This CDR3 comprises 18 residues. J gave up 5 bases and V 6 bases, and 15 bases lay outside the gene matches. The CDR3 bases are TGTGCCAGCAGAAAGGGCGGGACAGGGGTATCGAGAAATGAAAAACTGTTTTTT. It is translated as CASRKGGTGVSRNEKLFF.